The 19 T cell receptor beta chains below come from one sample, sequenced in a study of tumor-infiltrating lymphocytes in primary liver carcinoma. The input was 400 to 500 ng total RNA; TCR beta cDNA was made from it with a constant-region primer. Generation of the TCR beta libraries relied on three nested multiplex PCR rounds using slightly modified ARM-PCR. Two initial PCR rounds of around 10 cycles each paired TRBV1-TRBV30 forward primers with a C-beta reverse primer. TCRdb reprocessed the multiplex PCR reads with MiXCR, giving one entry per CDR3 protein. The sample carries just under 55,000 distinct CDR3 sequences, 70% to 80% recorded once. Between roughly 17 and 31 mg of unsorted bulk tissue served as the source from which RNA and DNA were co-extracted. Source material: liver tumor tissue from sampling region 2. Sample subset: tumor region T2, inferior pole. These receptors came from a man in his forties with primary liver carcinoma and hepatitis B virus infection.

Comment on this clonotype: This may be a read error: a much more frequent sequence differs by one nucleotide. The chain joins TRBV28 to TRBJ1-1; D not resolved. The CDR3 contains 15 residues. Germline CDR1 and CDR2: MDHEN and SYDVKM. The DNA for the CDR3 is TGTGCCAACAGTTCCCCCTATGGACGGGACACTGAAGCTTTCTTT. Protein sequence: CANSSPYGRDTEAFF.

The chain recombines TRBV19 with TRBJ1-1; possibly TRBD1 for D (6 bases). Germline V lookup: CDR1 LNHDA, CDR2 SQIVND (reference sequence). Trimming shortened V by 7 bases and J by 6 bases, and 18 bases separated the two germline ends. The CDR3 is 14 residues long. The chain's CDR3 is CASTPRGADAEAFF. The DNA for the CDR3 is TGTGCCAGTACCCCCCGGGGGGCGGACGCTGAAGCTTTCTTT.

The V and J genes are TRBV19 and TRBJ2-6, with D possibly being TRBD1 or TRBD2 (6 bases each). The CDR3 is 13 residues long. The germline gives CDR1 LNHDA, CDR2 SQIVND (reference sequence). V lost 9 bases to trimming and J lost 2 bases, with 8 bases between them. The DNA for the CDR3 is TGTGCCAGCGGGGGCCCTGGGGCCAACGTCCTGACTTTC. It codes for CASGGPGANVLTF.

CDR3 coding DNA: TGTGCGTTCGGGACAGGAGGCTTAGACACTGAAGCTTTCTTT. This codes for CAFGTGGLDTEAFF. This chain uses TRBV11-1 with TRBJ1-1, with 8 bases matching TRBD1. Germline values: CDR1 SGHAT, CDR2 FQDESV (reference sequence). This CDR3 comprises 14 residues.

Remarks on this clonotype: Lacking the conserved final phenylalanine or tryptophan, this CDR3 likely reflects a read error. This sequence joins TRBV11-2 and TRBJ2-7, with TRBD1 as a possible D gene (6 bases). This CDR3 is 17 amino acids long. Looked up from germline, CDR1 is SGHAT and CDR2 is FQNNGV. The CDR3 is CAGSLDFGTSSSYEQYL. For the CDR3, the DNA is TGTGCCGGCAGCTTAGACTTCGGGACATCCAGCTCCTACGAGCAGTACTTA.

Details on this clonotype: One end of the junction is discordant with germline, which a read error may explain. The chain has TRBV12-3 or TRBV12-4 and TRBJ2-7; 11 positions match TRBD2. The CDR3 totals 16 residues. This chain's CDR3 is CASGLLAGGPPHGQYF. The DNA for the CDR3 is TGTGCCAGCGGTTTATTAGCGGGAGGGCCTCCCCACGGGCAGTACTTC.

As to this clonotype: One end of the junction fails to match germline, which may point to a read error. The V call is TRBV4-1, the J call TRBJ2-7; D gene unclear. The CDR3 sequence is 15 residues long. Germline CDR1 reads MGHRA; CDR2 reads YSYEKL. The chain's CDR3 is CAGSQDFPPTGEQYF. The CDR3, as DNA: TGCGCCGGCAGCCAAGATTTCCCTCCCACCGGGGAGCAGTACTTC.

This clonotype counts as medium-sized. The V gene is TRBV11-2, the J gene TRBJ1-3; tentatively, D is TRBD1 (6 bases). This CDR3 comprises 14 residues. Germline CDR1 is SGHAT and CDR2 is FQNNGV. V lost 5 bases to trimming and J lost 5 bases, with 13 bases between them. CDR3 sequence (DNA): TGTGCCAGCAGCAAGGGGGAGAATAGAAACACCATATATTTT. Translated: CASSKGENRNTIYF.

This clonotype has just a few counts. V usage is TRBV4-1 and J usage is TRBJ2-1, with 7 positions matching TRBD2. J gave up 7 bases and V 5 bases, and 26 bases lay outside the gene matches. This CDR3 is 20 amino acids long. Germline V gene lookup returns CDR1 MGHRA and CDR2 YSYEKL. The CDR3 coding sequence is TGCGCCAGCAGCTCCTCAGACAGCGGACTAGTGGGAGGGCCGGGGAATGAGCAGTTCTTC. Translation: CASSSSDSGLVGGPGNEQFF.

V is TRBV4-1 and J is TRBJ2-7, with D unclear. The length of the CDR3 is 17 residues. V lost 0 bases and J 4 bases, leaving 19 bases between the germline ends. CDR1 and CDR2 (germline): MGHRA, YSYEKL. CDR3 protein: CASSQDKWQWARYEQYF. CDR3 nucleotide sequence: TGCGCCAGCAGCCAAGATAAATGGCAGTGGGCGCGGTACGAGCAGTACTTC.

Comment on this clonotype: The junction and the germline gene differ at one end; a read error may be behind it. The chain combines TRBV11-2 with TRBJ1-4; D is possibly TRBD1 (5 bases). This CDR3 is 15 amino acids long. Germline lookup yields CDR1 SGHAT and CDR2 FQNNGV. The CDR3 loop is CAGSIGQGDGEKLYF. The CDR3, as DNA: TGTGCCGGCAGCATAGGGCAGGGTGATGGCGAAAAACTGTATTTT.

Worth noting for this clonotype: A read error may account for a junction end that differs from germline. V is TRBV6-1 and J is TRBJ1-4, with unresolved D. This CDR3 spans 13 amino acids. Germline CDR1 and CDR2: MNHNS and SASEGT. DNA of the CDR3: TGTGCCGGCAGGAAGCGGGAGAGGGAGAAACTGTTTTTT. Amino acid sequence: CAGRKREREKLFF.

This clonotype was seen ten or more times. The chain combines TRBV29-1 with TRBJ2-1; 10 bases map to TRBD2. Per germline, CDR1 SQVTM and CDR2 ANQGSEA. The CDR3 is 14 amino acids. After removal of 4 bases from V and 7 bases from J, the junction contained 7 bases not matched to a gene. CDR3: CSVGGLAVGNEQFF. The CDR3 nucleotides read TGCAGCGTTGGAGGACTAGCGGTCGGGAATGAGCAGTTCTTC.

The CDR3 is CASSLSGLALQYF. The CDR3 DNA sequence: TGTGCCAGCAGCTTGAGTGGGCTAGCGTTGCAGTACTTC. The chain combines TRBV11-2 with TRBJ2-7; possibly TRBD2 for D (6 bases). V shed 3 bases and J shed 9 bases, with 15 bases lying between them. From germline, CDR1 is SGHAT and CDR2 FQNNGV. The CDR3 has 13 amino acids.

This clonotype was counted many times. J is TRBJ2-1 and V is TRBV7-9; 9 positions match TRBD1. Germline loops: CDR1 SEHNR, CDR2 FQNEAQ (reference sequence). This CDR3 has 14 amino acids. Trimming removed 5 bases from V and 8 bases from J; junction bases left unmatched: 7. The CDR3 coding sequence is TGTGCCAGCAGCGACAGGGGGGGTAACGATGAGCAGTTCTTC. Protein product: CASSDRGGNDEQFF.

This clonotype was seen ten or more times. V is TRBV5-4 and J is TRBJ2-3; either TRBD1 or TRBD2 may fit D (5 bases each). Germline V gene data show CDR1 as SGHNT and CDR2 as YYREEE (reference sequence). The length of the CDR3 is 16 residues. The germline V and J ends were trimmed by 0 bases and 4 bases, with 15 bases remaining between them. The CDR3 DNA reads TGTGCCAGCAGCTTGGACGGGGCGGAGAGGCCAGATACGCAGTATTTT. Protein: CASSLDGAERPDTQYF.

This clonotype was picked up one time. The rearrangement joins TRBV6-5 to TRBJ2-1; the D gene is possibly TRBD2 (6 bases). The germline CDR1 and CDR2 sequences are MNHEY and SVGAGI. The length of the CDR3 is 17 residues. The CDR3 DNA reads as TGTGCTAGTAGTTACTCTTTCGGGGGAGAGTCTATGAATGAGCAGTTCTTC. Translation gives CASSYSFGGESMNEQFF.

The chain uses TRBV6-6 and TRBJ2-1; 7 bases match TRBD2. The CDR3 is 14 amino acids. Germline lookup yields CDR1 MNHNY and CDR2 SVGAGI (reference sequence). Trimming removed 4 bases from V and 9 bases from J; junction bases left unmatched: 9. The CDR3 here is CASSSGGRSVEQFF. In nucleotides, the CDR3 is TGTGCCAGCAGTTCCGGCGGGAGATCGGTTGAGCAGTTCTTC.

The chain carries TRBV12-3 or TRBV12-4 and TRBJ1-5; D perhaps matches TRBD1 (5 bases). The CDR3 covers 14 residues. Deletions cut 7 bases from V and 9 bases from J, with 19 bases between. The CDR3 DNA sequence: TGTGCCAGCAACCTGGGAGGGGTTGATCGGCCCCAGCATTTT. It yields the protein CASNLGGVDRPQHF.